This TCR beta chain comes out of a study of technical replicates of blood from a handful of donors (dated by TCRdb to 2016 to 2017). The library was prepared using the immunoSEQ multiplex PCR assay. TCRdb stores this immuneACCESS table with in-frame sequences only. Part of the clones is absent; in the studies checked, under half of the shortfall reflects unresolved V genes, and no reason is known for the rest. The sample includes some 71,000 clones, with 95% to 98% observed a single time. The top ten constitute around 0.31% of the sample. In the germline V gene, CDR1 corresponds to MGHRA and CDR2 to YSYEKL. Here V drops 1 base and J drops 6 bases, and the junction holds 12 bases not matched to any gene. The CDR3 numbers 17 residues from cysteine through phenylalanine. CDR3 DNA is the only sequence kept; it has 51 bases, read in frame from the first base. With respect to this clone: Its antigen is unknown. One base away there is no much larger clone; base qualities are not given.

The TCR originated in a human donor in good health. Sequencing was done on a sample of T cells isolated from PBMCs. The chain couples TRBV4-1 to TRBJ2-7, and TRBD1 aligns with 10 junction nucleotides. The sequence in DNA is TGCGCCAGCAGCCAAGCTCCACTCCGGGACAGGGGCCGCGAGCAGTACTTC. Translation gives CASSQAPLRDRGREQYF.